This T cell receptor beta chain was sequenced for a study of CD8 T cells in ankylosing spondylitis. For TCR beta, libraries came from quantitative 5'-RACE with molecular barcodes. Each CDR3 protein is one row after TCRdb ran MiXCR on the 5' RACE reads. The profile shows about 330,000 distinct CDR3 sequences, less than 10% of them singletons. Regarding this clonotype: Its cognate antigen is unknown.

General study points: Peripheral blood samples showed relatively rare disease-linked clones, and these clones were CD8+. Several highly homologous variants made up a TCR beta motif, and this motif appeared characteristic of ankylosing spondylitis blood.

The sequence was collected from a male donor with ankylosing spondylitis. Sequencing was done on a sample of blood, either unsorted or a sorted T cell fraction (not recorded which).

CDR3 coding DNA: TGTGCCAGCAGGGGTGTGGGACCGGGGGGCCTCGTCAATCAGCCCCAGCATTTT. Its translation: CASRGVGPGGLVNQPQHF. J is TRBJ1-5 and V is TRBV2; D is perhaps TRBD1 (6 bases). Trimming took 6 bases from V and 3 from J, leaving 24 bases between them. This CDR3 is 18 amino acids long. Germline lookup yields CDR1 SNHLY and CDR2 FYNNEI.